Below, one TCR beta chain is given with its context. Per germline, CDR1 MRHNA and CDR2 SNTAGT. The CDR3 is made up of 14 amino acids. V was pared by 2 bases and J by 9 bases, with 16 bases between. Some clones are missing from TCRdb's copy, which holds only in-frame ones; the method was immunoSEQ multiplex PCR. Seen here are more than 400,000 clones, 90% observed once, and the top ten hold 0.6%. The data stem from a study of blood T cell repertoires in COVID-19. What was sequenced was PBMCs or T cells enriched from blood (not recorded which). This clonotype was obtained from a man in his late teens or twenties who had recovered from COVID-19. This chain uses TRBV6-4 with TRBJ1-1; weak D call: TRBD1 (6 bases). CDR3 residues: CASSDRPGASQAFF. The DNA of the CDR3 is TGTGCCAGCAGTGACAGGCCAGGGGCTTCCCAAGCTTTCTTT.